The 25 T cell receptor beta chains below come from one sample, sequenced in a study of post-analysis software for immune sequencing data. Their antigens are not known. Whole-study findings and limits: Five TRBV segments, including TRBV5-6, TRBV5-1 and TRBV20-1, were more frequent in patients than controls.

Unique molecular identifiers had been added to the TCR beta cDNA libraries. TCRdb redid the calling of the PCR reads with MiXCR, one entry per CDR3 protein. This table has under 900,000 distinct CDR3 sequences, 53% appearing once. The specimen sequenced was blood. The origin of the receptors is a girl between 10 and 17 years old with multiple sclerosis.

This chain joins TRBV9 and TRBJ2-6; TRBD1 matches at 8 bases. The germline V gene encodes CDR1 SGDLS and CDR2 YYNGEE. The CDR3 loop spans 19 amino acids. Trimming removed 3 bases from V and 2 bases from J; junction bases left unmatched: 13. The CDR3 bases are TGTGCCAGCAGCGCCTCCGGACAGGGAGATTTAGCTGGGGCCAACGTCCTGACTTTC. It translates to CASSASGQGDLAGANVLTF.

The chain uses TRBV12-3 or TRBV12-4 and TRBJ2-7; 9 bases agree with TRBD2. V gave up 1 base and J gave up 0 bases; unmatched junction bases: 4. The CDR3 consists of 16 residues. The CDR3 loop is CASSLVLAGNSYEQYF. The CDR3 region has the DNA TGTGCCAGCAGTTTAGTCCTAGCGGGAAACTCCTACGAGCAGTACTTC.

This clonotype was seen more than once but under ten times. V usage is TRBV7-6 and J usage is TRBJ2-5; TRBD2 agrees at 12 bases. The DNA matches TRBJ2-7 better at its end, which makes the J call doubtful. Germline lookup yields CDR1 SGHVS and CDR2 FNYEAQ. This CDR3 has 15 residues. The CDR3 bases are TGTGCCAGCAGCAACCGACTAGCGGGAGCCTACGAGCAGTACTTC. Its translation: CASSNRLAGAYEQYF.

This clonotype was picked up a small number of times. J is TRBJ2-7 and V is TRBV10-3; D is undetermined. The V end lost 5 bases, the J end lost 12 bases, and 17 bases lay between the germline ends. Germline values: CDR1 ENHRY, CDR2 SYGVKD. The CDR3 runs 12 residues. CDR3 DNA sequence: TGTGCCATCAGTAGGAGCGAAGAGACCCGGTACTTC. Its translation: CAISRSEETRYF.

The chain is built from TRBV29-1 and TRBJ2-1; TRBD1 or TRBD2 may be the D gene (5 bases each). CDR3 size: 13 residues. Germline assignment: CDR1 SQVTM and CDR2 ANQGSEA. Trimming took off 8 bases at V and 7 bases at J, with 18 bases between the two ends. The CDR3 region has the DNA TGCAGCCCCGGGGCAGGGCAAGGGAATGAGCAGTTCTTC. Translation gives CSPGAGQGNEQFF.

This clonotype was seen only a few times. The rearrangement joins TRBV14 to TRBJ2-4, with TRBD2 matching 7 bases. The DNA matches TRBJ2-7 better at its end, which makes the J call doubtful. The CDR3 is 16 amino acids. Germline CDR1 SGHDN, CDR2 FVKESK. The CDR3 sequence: CASSQEGAGSSYEQYF. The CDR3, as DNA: TGTGCCAGCAGCCAAGAGGGAGCGGGGTCCTCCTACGAGCAGTACTTC.

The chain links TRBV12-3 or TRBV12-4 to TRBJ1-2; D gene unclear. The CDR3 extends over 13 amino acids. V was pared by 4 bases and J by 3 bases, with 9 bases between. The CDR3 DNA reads TGTGCCAGCAGTTCCGGGCCCTACTATGGCTACACCTTC. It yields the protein CASSSGPYYGYTF.

This CDR3 reads CASSLYLGPYNEQFF. The CDR3 coding sequence is TGTGCCAGCAGCTTATACCTTGGACCCTACAATGAGCAGTTCTTC. The genes are TRBV7-3 and TRBJ2-1; D remains unclear. Germline lookup yields CDR1 SGHTA and CDR2 FQGTGA. V dropped 2 bases and J dropped 2 bases, with 10 bases sitting between them. The CDR3 contains 15 residues.

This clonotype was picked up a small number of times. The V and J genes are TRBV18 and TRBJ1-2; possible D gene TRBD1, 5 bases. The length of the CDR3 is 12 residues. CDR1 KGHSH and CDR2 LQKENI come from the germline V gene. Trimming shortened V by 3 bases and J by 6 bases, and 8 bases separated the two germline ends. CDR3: CASSPSRDGYTF. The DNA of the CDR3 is TGTGCCAGCTCACCGAGCAGGGATGGCTACACCTTC. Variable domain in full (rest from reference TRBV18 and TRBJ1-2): NAGVMQNPRHLVRRRGQEARLRCSPMKGHSHVYWYRQLPEEGLKFMVYLQKENIIDESGMPKERFSAEFPKEGPSILRIQQVVRGDSAAYFCASSPSRDGYTFGSGTRLTVV.

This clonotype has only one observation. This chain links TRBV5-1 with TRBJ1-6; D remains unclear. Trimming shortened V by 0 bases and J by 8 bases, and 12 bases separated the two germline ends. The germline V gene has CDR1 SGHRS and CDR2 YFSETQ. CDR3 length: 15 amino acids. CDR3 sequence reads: CASSLAGPEYSPLHF. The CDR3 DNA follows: TGCGCCAGCAGCTTGGCAGGCCCCGAATATTCACCCCTCCACTTT.

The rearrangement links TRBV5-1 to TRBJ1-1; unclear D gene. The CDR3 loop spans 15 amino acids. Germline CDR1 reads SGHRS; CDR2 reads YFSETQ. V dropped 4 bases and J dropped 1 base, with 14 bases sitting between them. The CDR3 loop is CASSPDFVGNTEAFF. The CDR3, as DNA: TGCGCCAGCAGCCCCGACTTCGTGGGGAACACTGAAGCTTTCTTT.

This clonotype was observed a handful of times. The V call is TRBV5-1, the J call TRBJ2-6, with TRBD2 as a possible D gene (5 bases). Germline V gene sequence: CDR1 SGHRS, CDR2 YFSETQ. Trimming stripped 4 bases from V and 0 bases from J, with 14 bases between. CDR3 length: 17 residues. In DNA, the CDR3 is TGCGCCAGCAGCGCCTCCCCGGGAAGCTCTGGGGCCAACGTCCTGACTTTC. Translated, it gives CASSASPGSSGANVLTF.

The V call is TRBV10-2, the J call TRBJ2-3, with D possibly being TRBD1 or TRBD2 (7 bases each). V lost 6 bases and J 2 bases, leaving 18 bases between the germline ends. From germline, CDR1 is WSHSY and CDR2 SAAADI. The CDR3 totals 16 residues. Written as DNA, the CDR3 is TGCGCCAGCAGCCAAGGGGGCGGGAGCATCACAGATACGCAGTATTTT. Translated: CASSQGGGSITDTQYF.

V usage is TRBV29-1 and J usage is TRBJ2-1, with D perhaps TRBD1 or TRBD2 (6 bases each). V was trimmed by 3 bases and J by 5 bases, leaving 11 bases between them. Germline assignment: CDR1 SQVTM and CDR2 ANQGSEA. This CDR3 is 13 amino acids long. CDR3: CSVEAGHHNEQFF. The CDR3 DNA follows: TGCAGCGTTGAGGCGGGACACCACAATGAGCAGTTCTTC.

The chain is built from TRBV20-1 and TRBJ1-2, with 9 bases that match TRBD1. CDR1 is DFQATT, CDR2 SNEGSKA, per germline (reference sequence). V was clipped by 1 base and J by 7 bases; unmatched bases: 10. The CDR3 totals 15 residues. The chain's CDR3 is CSARGGGGQGGGYTF. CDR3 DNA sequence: TGCAGTGCTAGAGGGGGAGGGGGACAGGGAGGTGGCTACACCTTC.

The CDR3 DNA is TGTGCCAGCAGCTTAGACGGGACGGGGAATTCACCCCTCCACTTT. Translation gives CASSLDGTGNSPLHF. The rearrangement joins TRBV7-9 to TRBJ1-6; D is possibly TRBD1 (5 bases). V gave up 1 base and J gave up 7 bases, with 11 bases separating them. In germline, CDR1 is SEHNR, CDR2 FQNEAQ (reference sequence). CDR3 length equals 15 residues.

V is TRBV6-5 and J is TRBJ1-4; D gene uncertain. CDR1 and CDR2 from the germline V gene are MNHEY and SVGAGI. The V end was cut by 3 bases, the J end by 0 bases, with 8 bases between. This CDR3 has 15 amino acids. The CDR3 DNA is TGTGCCAGCAGTTATAGGCCTGCAACTAATGAAAAACTGTTTTTT. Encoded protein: CASSYRPATNEKLFF.

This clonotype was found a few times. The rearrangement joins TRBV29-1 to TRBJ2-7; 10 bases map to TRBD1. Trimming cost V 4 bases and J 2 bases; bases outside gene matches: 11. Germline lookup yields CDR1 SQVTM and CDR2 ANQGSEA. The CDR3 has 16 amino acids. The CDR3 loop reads CSVGDRGLLGTYEQYF. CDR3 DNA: TGCAGCGTTGGAGACAGGGGGCTTTTAGGCACCTACGAGCAGTACTTC.

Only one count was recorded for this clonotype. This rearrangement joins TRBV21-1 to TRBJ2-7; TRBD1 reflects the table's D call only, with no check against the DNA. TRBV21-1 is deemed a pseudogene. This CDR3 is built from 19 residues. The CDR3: CASSKAPDAGTGGSYEQYF. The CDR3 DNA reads TGTGCCAGCAGCAAAGCGCCAGACGCCGGGACAGGGGGCTCCTACGAGCAGTACTTC.

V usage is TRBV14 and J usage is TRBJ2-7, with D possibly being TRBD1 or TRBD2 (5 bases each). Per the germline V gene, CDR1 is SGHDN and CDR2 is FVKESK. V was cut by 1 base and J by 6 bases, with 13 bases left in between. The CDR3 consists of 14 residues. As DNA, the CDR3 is TGTGCCAGCAGCCAAGTAAGAGGGGAGAGCGAGCAGTACTTC. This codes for CASSQVRGESEQYF. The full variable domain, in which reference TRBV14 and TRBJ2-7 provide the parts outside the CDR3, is EAGVTQFPSHSVIEKGQTVTLRCDPISGHDNLYWYRRVMGKEIKFLLHFVKESKQDESGMPNNRFLAERTGGTYSTLKVQPAELEDSGVYFCASSQVRGESEQYFGPGTRLTVT.

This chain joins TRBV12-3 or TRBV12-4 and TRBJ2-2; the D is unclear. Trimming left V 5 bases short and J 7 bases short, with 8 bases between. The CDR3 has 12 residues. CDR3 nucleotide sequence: TGTGCCAGCAGTACCAGTGGCGGGGAGCTGTTTTTT. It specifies CASSTSGGELFF.

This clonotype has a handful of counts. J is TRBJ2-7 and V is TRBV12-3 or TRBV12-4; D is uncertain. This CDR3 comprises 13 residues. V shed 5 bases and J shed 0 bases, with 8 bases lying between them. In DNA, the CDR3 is TGTGCCAGCAGTCCGATCCCCTCCTACGAGCAGTACTTC. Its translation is CASSPIPSYEQYF.

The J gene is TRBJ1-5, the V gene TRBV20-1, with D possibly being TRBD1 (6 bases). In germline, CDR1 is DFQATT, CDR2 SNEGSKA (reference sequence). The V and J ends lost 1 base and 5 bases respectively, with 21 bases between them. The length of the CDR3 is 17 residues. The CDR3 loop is CSARGITGTPEDQPQHF. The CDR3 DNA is TGCAGTGCTAGAGGGATTACAGGGACCCCGGAGGATCAGCCCCAGCATTTT.

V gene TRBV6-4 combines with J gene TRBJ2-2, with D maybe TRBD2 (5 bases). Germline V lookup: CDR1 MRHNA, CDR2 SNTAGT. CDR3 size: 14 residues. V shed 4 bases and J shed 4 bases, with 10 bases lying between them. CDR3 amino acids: CASSVSEGTGELFF. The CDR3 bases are TGTGCCAGCAGTGTTAGTGAGGGCACCGGGGAGCTGTTTTTT.

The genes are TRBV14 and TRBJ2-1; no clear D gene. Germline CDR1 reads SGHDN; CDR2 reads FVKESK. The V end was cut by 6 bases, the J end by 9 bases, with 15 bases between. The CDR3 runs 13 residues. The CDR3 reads CASSVDWNSEQFF. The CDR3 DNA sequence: TGTGCCAGCAGTGTCGACTGGAACAGTGAGCAGTTCTTC. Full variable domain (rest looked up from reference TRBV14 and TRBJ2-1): EAGVTQFPSHSVIEKGQTVTLRCDPISGHDNLYWYRRVMGKEIKFLLHFVKESKQDESGMPNNRFLAERTGGTYSTLKVQPAELEDSGVYFCASSVDWNSEQFFGPGTRLTVL.